The 24 T cell receptor beta chains given below trace back to one sample, sequenced in a study of cytomegalovirus exposure and HLA in healthy donors. It was with 60 Vbeta and 13 Jbeta primers that the PCR ran. Sequencing was performed with immunoSEQ multiplex PCR; in TCRdb, only in-frame clones are kept and a portion is missing. This repertoire shows under 200,000 clones, around 77% found once; its top ten account for under 2.5%. Sequencing input: PBMCs. Every receptor here comes from a man aged 60-69 years in good health and CMV-seronegative.

The chain employs TRBV7-8 and TRBJ2-1, with 10 nucleotides matching TRBD1. The CDR3 loop spans 17 amino acids. Germline V gene data show CDR1 as SGHVS and CDR2 as FQNEAQ. Trimming removed 5 bases from V and 8 bases from J; junction bases left unmatched: 15. The CDR3 nucleotides read TGTGCCAGCAGCACGAGGACAGGGGGGAGATCGGATCATGAGCAGTTCTTC. Amino acid sequence: CASSTRTGGRSDHEQFF.

This clone was picked up one time. The chain uses TRBV19 and TRBJ2-7; 8 bases agree with TRBD2. V was clipped by 10 bases and J by 7 bases; unmatched bases: 18. The CDR3 contains 15 residues. Per germline, CDR1 LNHDA and CDR2 SQIVND (reference sequence). The CDR3 is CATQAGAAREGEQYF. The CDR3 coding sequence is TGTGCCACACAAGCGGGAGCCGCTCGGGAGGGTGAGCAGTACTTC.

This clone was seen only a few times. The gene calls are TRBV7-6 and TRBJ1-1; TRBD1 might be the D (6 bases). Germline CDR1 SGHVS, CDR2 FNYEAQ. V was shortened by 5 bases and J by 5 bases, with 12 bases between the two germline ends. The CDR3 length is 13 residues. The CDR3: CASSLKQGTEAFF. As DNA, the CDR3 is TGTGCCAGCAGCCTAAAACAGGGTACTGAAGCTTTCTTT.

CDR3 bases: TGTGCCAGCAGCGCAGGGGGTGGTCGGGAGACCCAGTACTTC. Translation gives CASSAGGGRETQYF. This rearrangement joins TRBV14 to TRBJ2-5; TRBD1 agrees at 7 bases. V gave up 5 bases and J gave up 5 bases; unmatched junction bases: 8. The CDR3 has 14 amino acids. Germline assignment: CDR1 SGHDN and CDR2 FVKESK.

This clone has just one count. The CDR3 loop is CAWSPVYSEAFF. DNA of the CDR3: TGTGCCTGGAGTCCGGTATACAGTGAAGCTTTCTTT. The rearrangement uses TRBV30 and TRBJ1-1; D gene ambiguous. The CDR3 length is 12 residues. Germline V lookup: CDR1 GTSNPN, CDR2 SVGIG (reference sequence). Trimming took 2 bases from V and 7 from J, leaving 11 bases between them.

The table lists this clone with a few counts. The rearrangement uses TRBV10-2 and TRBJ1-3, with 7 nucleotides matching TRBD1. After removal of 3 bases from V and 3 bases from J, the junction contained 8 bases not matched to a gene. The germline gives CDR1 WSHSY, CDR2 SAAADI. CDR3 size: 16 residues. The CDR3 protein is CASSDGQATSGNTIYF. Here the CDR3 DNA reads TGCGCCAGCAGTGACGGACAGGCTACTAGTGGAAACACCATATATTTT.

The V and J genes are TRBV5-4 and TRBJ2-7, with 9 bases lining up with TRBD1. V was pared by 5 bases and J by 3 bases, with 12 bases of the junction left unmatched. Germline lookup yields CDR1 SGHNT and CDR2 YYREEE (reference sequence). The CDR3 is 16 residues long. The CDR3 DNA reads TGTGCCAGCAGTCCTCAAGGGACAGGGCCAGGCTACGAGCAGTACTTC. Residues: CASSPQGTGPGYEQYF. Full variable domain (rest looked up from reference TRBV5-4 and TRBJ2-7): ETGVTQSPTHLIKTRGQQVTLRCSSQSGHNTVSWYQQALGQGPQFIFQYYREEENGRGNFPPRFSGLQFPNYSSELNVNALELDDSALYLCASSPQGTGPGYEQYFGPGTRLTVT.

A word on this clone: Mismatch with germline at one junction end may stem from a read error. V and J are TRBV19 and TRBJ1-2; TRBD1 agrees at 12 bases. The CDR3 is made up of 17 amino acids. Per germline, CDR1 LNHDA and CDR2 SQIVND (reference sequence). As DNA, the CDR3 is TGTGCCAGTAGTCTGCCCGGGACAGGGGGCTCCCGTAGTGGCTACCCCTTC. It codes for CASSLPGTGGSRSGYPF.

This sequence joins TRBV27 and TRBJ2-7; 8 bases are a match to TRBD1. Germline V lookup: CDR1 MNHEY, CDR2 SMNVEV (reference sequence). The CDR3 has 14 amino acids. Trimming cost V 5 bases and J 2 bases; bases outside gene matches: 5. The CDR3 DNA reads TGTGCCAGCAGTAAGACGGACAGGGCCTACGAGCAGTACTTC. It translates to CASSKTDRAYEQYF.

The chain couples TRBV4-3 to TRBJ1-3, with D perhaps TRBD1 (5 bases). This CDR3 has 15 amino acids. Germline V gene data show CDR1 as LGHNA and CDR2 as YSLEER. V was trimmed by 3 bases and J by 0 bases, leaving 9 bases between them. CDR3 loop: CASSQARDSGNTIYF. In DNA form, the CDR3 reads TGCGCCAGCAGCCAGGCCAGGGACTCTGGAAACACCATATATTTT.

CDR3 protein: CATSLRGTGTDEQYF. DNA for the CDR3: TGTGCCACCAGCCTACGGGGGACAGGGACGGACGAGCAGTACTTC. The rearrangement joins TRBV15 to TRBJ2-7; TRBD1 matches 9 bases. The CDR3 contains 15 residues. V lost 5 bases, J lost 5 bases, and 10 bases stayed unmatched. Germline V CDR1 and CDR2: LNHNV, YYDKDF (reference sequence).

This clone was counted only a few times. V is TRBV2 and J is TRBJ2-5; no clear D gene. The tail of the sequence fits TRBJ2-7 better, so the J call may be wrong. This CDR3 is built from 16 residues. CDR1 is SNHLY and CDR2 is FYNNEI in the germline V gene. CDR3 nucleotide sequence: TGTGCCAGCGACGACTGGTCCAACCTATTGCGCTACGAGCAGTACTTC. It translates to CASDDWSNLLRYEQYF.

This clone occurred a few times. The chain uses TRBV7-8 and TRBJ2-1, with 7 positions matching TRBD2. Germline V gene sequence: CDR1 SGHVS, CDR2 FQNEAQ. The CDR3 sequence is 15 residues long. Unmatched junction bases numbered 6, after V lost 5 bases and J lost 2 bases. The CDR3 loop reads CASSPSGVTYNEQFF. The CDR3 coding sequence is TGTGCCAGCAGCCCCAGCGGGGTTACCTACAATGAGCAGTTCTTC.

The chain combines TRBV6-1 with TRBJ2-5, with TRBD2 matching 7 bases. CDR3 length equals 14 residues. Trimming at V came to 10 bases and at J to 1 base, leaving 9 bases not matched to a gene. Germline CDR1 and CDR2: MNHNS and SASEGT. The DNA for the CDR3 is TGTGCCACCAGGAGTTCGGGGGGCCAAGAGACCCAGTACTTC. This codes for CATRSSGGQETQYF.

This clone was seen once. The rearrangement links TRBV6-1 to TRBJ1-6; 9 positions match TRBD1. The CDR3 totals 16 residues. The germline CDR1 and CDR2 sequences are MNHNS and SASEGT. With V trimmed by 0 bases and J by 5 bases, 2 bases remained unmatched. CDR3 DNA sequence: TGTGCCAGCAGTGAAGCTGGGACAGGGCATAATTCACCCCTCCACTTT. The encoded protein is CASSEAGTGHNSPLHF.

V gene TRBV4-2 combines with J gene TRBJ2-2; D is ambiguous. Trimming stripped 7 bases from V and 4 bases from J, with 19 bases between. Germline V gene sequence: CDR1 LGHNA, CDR2 YNFKEQ. The CDR3 has 16 amino acids. CDR3 in amino acids: CASTSHPEPGTGELFF. The CDR3 DNA is TGTGCCAGCACCTCTCACCCGGAGCCGGGCACCGGGGAGCTGTTTTTT.

The chain carries TRBV5-1 and TRBJ2-7, with 8 positions matching TRBD1. The J segment lost 5 bases and the V segment lost 4 bases, leaving 8 bases of the junction unmatched. The CDR3 loop spans 14 amino acids. Per the germline V gene, CDR1 is SGHRS and CDR2 is YFSETQ. The DNA for the CDR3 is TGCGCCAGCAGCAAGGGACAGGAAGGAAACGAGCAGTACTTC. As protein: CASSKGQEGNEQYF.

The CDR3 DNA reads TGTGCCAGCAGCCGGGGACACACGGGGAGTGGCTACACCTTC. Its protein product is CASSRGHTGSGYTF. The rearrangement joins TRBV7-8 to TRBJ1-2; D is possibly TRBD1 (6 bases). The CDR3 loop spans 14 amino acids. Per the germline V gene, CDR1 is SGHVS and CDR2 is FQNEAQ. V dropped 5 bases and J dropped 7 bases, with 17 bases sitting between them.

Turning to this clone: The same CDR3 can be traced to other DNA sequences in this sample. J is TRBJ2-3 and V is TRBV11-2, with D hard to call. V shed 0 bases and J shed 5 bases, with 6 bases lying between them. Germline CDR1 reads SGHAT; CDR2 reads FQNNGV. CDR3 size: 13 residues. The CDR3, as DNA: TGTGCCAGCAGCTTAGATCGGGTAGATACGCAGTATTTT. It specifies CASSLDRVDTQYF.

J is TRBJ2-7 and V is TRBV5-8; D may be TRBD1 (5 bases). Trimming took 2 bases from V and 0 from J, leaving 12 bases between them. The CDR3 loop spans 15 amino acids. Germline V gene lookup returns CDR1 SGHTS and CDR2 YDEGEE. The CDR3 bases are TGTGCCAGCAGCTTTAGAGGACACAACTCCTACGAGCAGTACTTC. Translation: CASSFRGHNSYEQYF.

Points on this clone: This same CDR3 is encoded by further DNA sequences in the sample. The J gene is TRBJ1-1, the V gene TRBV29-1, with unresolved D. The CDR3 covers 12 residues. Germline CDR1 SQVTM, CDR2 ANQGSEA. CDR3 protein: CSVRLANTEAFF. The CDR3 DNA is TGCAGTGTCAGACTAGCGAACACTGAAGCTTTCTTT.

The chain is built from TRBV25-1 and TRBJ2-1, with 7 bases aligning to TRBD2. Per the germline V gene, CDR1 is MGHDK and CDR2 is SYGVNS. CDR3 size: 17 residues. V shed 2 bases, J shed 8 bases, and the junction held 15 bases outside the gene matches. In nucleotides, the CDR3 is TGTGCCAGCAGTGAACCCGTGAGCGGGGTGGGGGACCATGAGCAGTTCTTC. It encodes CASSEPVSGVGDHEQFF.

The chain joins TRBV6-5 to TRBJ2-6; 8 nucleotides match TRBD1. V was pared by 2 bases and J by 4 bases, with 4 bases of the junction left unmatched. In germline, CDR1 is MNHEY, CDR2 SVGAGI. The CDR3 sequence is 16 residues long. CDR3 residues: CASSYLTGAGANVLTF. CDR3 bases: TGTGCCAGCAGTTACCTGACAGGGGCGGGGGCCAACGTCCTGACTTTC.

The chain has TRBV7-6 and TRBJ2-5; 7 bases map to TRBD1. V lost 4 bases, J lost 5 bases, and 10 bases stayed unmatched. The CDR3 contains 15 residues. Looked up from germline, CDR1 is SGHVS and CDR2 is FNYEAQ. CDR3: CASSSRDSNRETQYF. The CDR3 DNA follows: TGTGCCAGCAGCTCCCGGGACAGCAATCGGGAGACCCAGTACTTC.